A selection of T cell receptor beta chains follows, all from one sample in a study of blood T cell repertoires in COVID-19. The protocol was immunoSEQ multiplex PCR, while the TCRdb copy is restricted to in-frame clones and leaves out a portion. The repertoire holds about 38,000 clones, with approximately 80% as singletons. Sequencing was done on a sample of peripheral blood. The receptors here all came from a man aged 45-65 years with active COVID-19. The CDR3 runs from the conserved cysteine through the conserved F or W. A D gene is named only where the DNA matches it firmly. Clone size, where shown, is once, few, many, or a class for clones that have expanded.

j_gene: TRBJ2-3
d_gene: TRBD2
abundance: -
v_gene: TRBV3-1/TRBV3-2
CDR3aa: CASSPTGAGGVTDTQYF
CDR3nt: TGTGCCAGCAGCCCTACGGGAGCGGGGGGCGTCACAGATACGCAGTATTTT

j_gene: TRBJ1-2
d_gene: -
abundance: -
v_gene: TRBV19
CDR3aa: CASSVSGGSYGYTF
CDR3nt: TGTGCCAGTAGTGTCAGCGGGGGTAGCTATGGCTACACCTTC

j_gene: TRBJ2-3
d_gene: TRBD2
abundance: -
v_gene: TRBV5-6
CDR3aa: CASSQKRGGLFGRTQYF
CDR3nt: TGTGCCAGCAGCCAGAAGCGGGGGGGCCTCTTTGGTCGTACGCAGTATTTT

j_gene: TRBJ2-1
d_gene: -
abundance: -
v_gene: TRBV4-2
CDR3aa: CASSQAGEAGNEQFF
CDR3nt: TGTGCCAGCAGCCAAGCGGGGGAGGCTGGAAATGAGCAGTTCTTC

j_gene: TRBJ2-2
d_gene: TRBD2
abundance: -
v_gene: TRBV19
CDR3aa: CASSIRGDLNTGELFF
CDR3nt: TGTGCCAGTAGTATCCGGGGGGACTTGAACACCGGGGAGCTGTTTTTT

j_gene: TRBJ1-2
d_gene: -
abundance: few
v_gene: TRBV5-6
CDR3aa: CASREKGKAGYTF
CDR3nt: TGTGCCAGCCGGGAGAAGGGGAAGGCTGGCTACACCTTC

j_gene: TRBJ1-2
d_gene: -
abundance: -
v_gene: TRBV28
CDR3aa: CASTTTLKGYTF
CDR3nt: TGTGCCAGTACGACAACCCTAAAAGGCTACACCTTC

j_gene: TRBJ1-6
d_gene: TRBD1
abundance: -
v_gene: TRBV7-6
CDR3aa: CASRETGGSISPLHF
CDR3nt: TGTGCCAGCAGGGAGACAGGGGGCTCGATTTCACCCCTCCACTTT

j_gene: TRBJ2-5
d_gene: TRBD2
abundance: -
v_gene: TRBV5-1
CDR3aa: CASSYLAGAQETQYF
CDR3nt: TGCGCCAGCAGCTACTTAGCGGGGGCGCAAGAGACCCAGTACTTC

j_gene: TRBJ1-5
d_gene: -
abundance: -
v_gene: TRBV28
CDR3aa: CASSQGIQPQHF
CDR3nt: TGTGCCAGCAGTCAGGGGATTCAGCCCCAGCATTTT

j_gene: TRBJ1-2
d_gene: -
abundance: -
v_gene: TRBV9
CDR3aa: CASSPSVGRANYGYTF
CDR3nt: TGTGCCAGCAGTCCCAGTGTGGGGAGGGCTAACTATGGCTACACCTTC

j_gene: TRBJ2-1
d_gene: TRBD2
abundance: -
v_gene: TRBV5-4
CDR3aa: CASRPSGGQSNEQFF
CDR3nt: TGTGCCAGCAGACCTAGCGGGGGGCAATCCAATGAGCAGTTCTTC

j_gene: TRBJ1-1
d_gene: -
abundance: few
v_gene: TRBV19
CDR3aa: CASSINHRLTEAFF
CDR3nt: TGTGCCAGTAGTATTAACCACAGGCTCACTGAAGCTTTCTTT

j_gene: TRBJ1-2
d_gene: TRBD1
abundance: -
v_gene: TRBV5-1
CDR3aa: CASSPRTGGNYGYTF
CDR3nt: TGCGCCAGCAGCCCCCGGACAGGGGGTAACTATGGCTACACCTTC

j_gene: TRBJ2-2
d_gene: -
abundance: -
v_gene: TRBV5-1
CDR3aa: CASSSRAYTGELFF
CDR3nt: TGCGCCAGCAGCTCGAGGGCCTACACCGGGGAGCTGTTTTTT

j_gene: TRBJ2-7
d_gene: TRBD2
abundance: -
v_gene: TRBV5-1
CDR3aa: CASSDPRGVDEQYF
CDR3nt: TGCGCCAGCAGCGACCCCCGGGGGGTTGACGAGCAGTACTTC

j_gene: TRBJ2-7
d_gene: TRBD1
abundance: -
v_gene: TRBV7-9
CDR3aa: CASRPQSPGQGIYEQYF
CDR3nt: TGTGCCAGCAGGCCCCAATCTCCGGGACAGGGGATTTACGAGCAGTACTTC

j_gene: TRBJ2-5
d_gene: TRBD2
abundance: once
v_gene: TRBV6-5
CDR3aa: CASSHLAGTKETQYF
CDR3nt: TGTGCCAGCAGCCACCTAGCCGGGACTAAAGAGACCCAGTACTTC